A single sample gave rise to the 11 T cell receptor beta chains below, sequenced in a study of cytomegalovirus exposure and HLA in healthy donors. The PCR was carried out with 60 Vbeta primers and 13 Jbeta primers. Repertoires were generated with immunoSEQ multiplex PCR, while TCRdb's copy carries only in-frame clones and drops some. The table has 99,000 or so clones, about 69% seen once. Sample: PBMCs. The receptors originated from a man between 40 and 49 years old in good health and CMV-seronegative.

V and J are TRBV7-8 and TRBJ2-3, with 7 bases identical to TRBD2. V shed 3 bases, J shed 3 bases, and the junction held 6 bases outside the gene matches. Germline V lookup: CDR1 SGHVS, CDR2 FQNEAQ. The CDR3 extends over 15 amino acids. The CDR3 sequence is CASSFGSGPTDTQYF. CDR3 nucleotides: TGTGCCAGCAGCTTCGGTAGCGGGCCAACAGATACGCAGTATTTT.

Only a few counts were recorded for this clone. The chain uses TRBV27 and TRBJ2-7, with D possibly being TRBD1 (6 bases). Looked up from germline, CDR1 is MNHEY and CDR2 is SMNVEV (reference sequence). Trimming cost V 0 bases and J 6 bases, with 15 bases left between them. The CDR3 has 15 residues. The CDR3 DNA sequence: TGTGCCAGCAGTTTATCTCAGCAGGGGATCGGCGAGCAGTACTTC. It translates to CASSLSQQGIGEQYF.

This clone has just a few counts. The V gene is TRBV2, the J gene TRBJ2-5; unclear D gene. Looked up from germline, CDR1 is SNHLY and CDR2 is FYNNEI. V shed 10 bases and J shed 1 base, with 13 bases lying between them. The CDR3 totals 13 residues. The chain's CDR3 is CATSSYRQETQYF. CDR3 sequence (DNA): TGTGCCACTTCCTCCTACCGCCAAGAGACCCAGTACTTC.

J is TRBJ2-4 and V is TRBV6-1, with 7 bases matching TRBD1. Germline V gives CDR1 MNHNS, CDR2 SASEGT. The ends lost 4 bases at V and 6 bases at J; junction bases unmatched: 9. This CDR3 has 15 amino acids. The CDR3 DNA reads TGTGCCAGCAGTGCAGAGGGGGCCGGTCGAAACATTCAGTACTTC. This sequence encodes CASSAEGAGRNIQYF.

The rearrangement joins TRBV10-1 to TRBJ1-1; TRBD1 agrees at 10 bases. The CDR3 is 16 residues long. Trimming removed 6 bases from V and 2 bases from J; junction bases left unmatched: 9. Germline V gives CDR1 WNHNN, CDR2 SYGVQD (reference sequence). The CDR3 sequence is CASSPRQGAINTEAFF. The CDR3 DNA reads TGCGCCAGCAGCCCCCGACAGGGGGCGATTAACACTGAAGCTTTCTTT.

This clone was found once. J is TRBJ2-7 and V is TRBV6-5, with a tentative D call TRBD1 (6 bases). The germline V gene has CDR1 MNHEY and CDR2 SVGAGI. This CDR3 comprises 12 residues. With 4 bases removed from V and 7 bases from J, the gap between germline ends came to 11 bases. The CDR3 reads CASSFTGSEQYF. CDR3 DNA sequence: TGTGCCAGCAGTTTTACAGGGAGTGAGCAGTACTTC.

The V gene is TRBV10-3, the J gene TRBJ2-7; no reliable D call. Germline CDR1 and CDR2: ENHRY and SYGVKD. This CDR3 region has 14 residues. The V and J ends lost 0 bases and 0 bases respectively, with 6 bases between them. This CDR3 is CAISESTSSYEQYF. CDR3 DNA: TGTGCCATCAGTGAGTCGACAAGCTCCTACGAGCAGTACTTC.

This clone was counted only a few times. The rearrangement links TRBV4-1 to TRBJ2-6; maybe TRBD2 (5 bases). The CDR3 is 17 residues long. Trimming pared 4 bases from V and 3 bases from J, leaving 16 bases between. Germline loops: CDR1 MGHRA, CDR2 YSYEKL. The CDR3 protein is CASSPTDGKSGANVLTF. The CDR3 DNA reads TGCGCCAGCAGCCCCACCGACGGGAAAAGTGGGGCCAACGTCCTGACTTTC.

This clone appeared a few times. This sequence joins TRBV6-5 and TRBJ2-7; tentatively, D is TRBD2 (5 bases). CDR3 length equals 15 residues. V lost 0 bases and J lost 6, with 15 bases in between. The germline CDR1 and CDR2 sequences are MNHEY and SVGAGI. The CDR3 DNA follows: TGTGCCAGCAGTTACTCAGGCCCGCGAGGGTCCGAGCAGTACTTC. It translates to CASSYSGPRGSEQYF.

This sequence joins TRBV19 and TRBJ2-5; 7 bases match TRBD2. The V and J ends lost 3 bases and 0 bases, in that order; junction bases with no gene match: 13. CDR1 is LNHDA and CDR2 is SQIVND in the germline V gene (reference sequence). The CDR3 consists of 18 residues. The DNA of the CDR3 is TGTGCCAGTAGTATTGGACTAGGCCCTATGCAGTACCAAGAGACCCAGTACTTC. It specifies CASSIGLGPMQYQETQYF.

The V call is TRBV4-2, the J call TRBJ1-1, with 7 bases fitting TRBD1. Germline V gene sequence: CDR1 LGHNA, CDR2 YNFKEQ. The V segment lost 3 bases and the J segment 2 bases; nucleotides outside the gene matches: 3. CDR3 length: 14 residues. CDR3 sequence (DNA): TGTGCCAGCAGCCATACAGGGGCTAACACTGAAGCTTTCTTT. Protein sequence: CASSHTGANTEAFF.